Sequencing of this T cell receptor (beta chain) was carried out in a study of T cells in localized non-small cell lung cancer. Study findings and constraints: T cell clonality was highest in uninvolved adjacent lung, above tumor. Overall survival was longer when the density of T cells in the blood was higher. Adjacent lung had a median around 60 of the 100 largest tumor clones.

The CDR3 consists of 14 residues. Germline trimming cut 7 bases from V and 7 bases from J; bases unmatched to any gene: 9. Per germline, CDR1 SNHLY and CDR2 FYNNEI. On this clone: The antigen remains undetermined.

Assay used: immunoSEQ multiplex PCR; TCRdb lists only in-frame clones, some missing. This table holds 70,000 to 90,000 clones, approximately 80% found once. This TCR came from a female donor older than 55 with stage I lung adenocarcinoma. The V and J genes are TRBV2 and TRBJ2-2; 7 bases align to TRBD2. This material consisted of peripheral blood, taken before any cancer treatment. The CDR3 DNA is TGTGCCAGCAATAGGCGGGAGAGTATCGGGGAGCTGTTTTTT. The encoded protein is CASNRRESIGELFF. Full variable domain (rest looked up from reference TRBV2 and TRBJ2-2): EPEVTQTPSHQVTQMGQEVILRCVPISNHLYFYWYRQILGQKVEFLVSFYNNEISEKSEIFDDQFSVERPDGSNFTLKIRSTKLEDSAMYFCASNRRESIGELFFGEGSRLTVL.